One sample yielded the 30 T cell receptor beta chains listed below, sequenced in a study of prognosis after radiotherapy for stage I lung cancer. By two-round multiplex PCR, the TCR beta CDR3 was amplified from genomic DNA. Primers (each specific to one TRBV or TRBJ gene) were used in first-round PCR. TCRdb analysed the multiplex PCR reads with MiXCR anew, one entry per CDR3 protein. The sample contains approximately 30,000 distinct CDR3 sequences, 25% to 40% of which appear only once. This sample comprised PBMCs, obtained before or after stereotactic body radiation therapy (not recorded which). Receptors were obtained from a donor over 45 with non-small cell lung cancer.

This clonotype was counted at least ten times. The chain's CDR3 is CASSQGGSQKLFF. The CDR3 DNA reads TGTGCCAGCAGCCAAGGAGGCAGTCAAAAACTGTTTTTT. The rearrangement joins TRBV3-1 to TRBJ1-4; D is unresolved. The germline gives CDR1 LGHDT, CDR2 YNNKEL (reference sequence). V lost 1 base and J 9 bases, leaving 9 bases between the germline ends. The CDR3 is made up of 13 amino acids.

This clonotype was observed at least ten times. In nucleotides, the CDR3 is TGTGCCAGCAGCTTCATCAATGAGCAGTTCTTC. Its protein product is CASSFINEQFF. The rearrangement uses TRBV5-4 and TRBJ2-1, with no clear D. This CDR3 has 11 amino acids. The V gene's germline CDR1 is SGHNT and CDR2 YYREEE (reference sequence). With 2 bases removed from V and 6 bases from J, the gap between germline ends came to 3 bases.

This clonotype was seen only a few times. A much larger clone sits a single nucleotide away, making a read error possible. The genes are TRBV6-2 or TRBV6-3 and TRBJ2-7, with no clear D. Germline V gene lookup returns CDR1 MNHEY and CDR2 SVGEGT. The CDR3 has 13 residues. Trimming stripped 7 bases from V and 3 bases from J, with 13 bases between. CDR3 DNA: TGTGCCAGCACCAACGTGGGTCTCTACGAGCAGTACTTC. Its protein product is CASTNVGLYEQYF.

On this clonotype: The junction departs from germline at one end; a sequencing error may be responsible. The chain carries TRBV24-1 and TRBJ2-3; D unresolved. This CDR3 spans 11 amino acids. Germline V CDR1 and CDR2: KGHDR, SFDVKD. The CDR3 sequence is CATSVGYTQYF. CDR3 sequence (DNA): TGTGCCACCAGTGTGGGGTATACTCAGTATTTT.

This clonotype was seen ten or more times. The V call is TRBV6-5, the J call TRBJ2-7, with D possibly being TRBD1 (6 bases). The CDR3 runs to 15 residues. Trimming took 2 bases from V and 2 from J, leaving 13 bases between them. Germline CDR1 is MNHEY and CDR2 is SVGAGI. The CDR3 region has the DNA TGTGCCAGCAGTTACGGAATAGGGGACACCTACGAGCAGTACTTC. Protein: CASSYGIGDTYEQYF.

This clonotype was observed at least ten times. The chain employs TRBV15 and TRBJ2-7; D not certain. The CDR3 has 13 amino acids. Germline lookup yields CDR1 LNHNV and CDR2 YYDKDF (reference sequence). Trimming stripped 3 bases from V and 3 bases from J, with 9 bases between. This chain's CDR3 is CATSSRTGYEQYF. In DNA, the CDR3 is TGTGCCACCAGCAGCCGGACGGGCTACGAGCAGTACTTC.

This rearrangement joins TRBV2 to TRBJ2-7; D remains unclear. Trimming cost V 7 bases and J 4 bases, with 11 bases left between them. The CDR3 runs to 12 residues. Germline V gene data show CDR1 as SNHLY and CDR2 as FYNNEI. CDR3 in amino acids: CASNVGRYEQYF. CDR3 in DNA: TGTGCCAGCAATGTGGGTCGGTACGAGCAGTACTTC.

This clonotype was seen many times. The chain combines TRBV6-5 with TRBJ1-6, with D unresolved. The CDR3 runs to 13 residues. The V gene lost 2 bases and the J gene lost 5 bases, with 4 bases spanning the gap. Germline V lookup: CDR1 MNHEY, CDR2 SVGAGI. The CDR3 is CASSYQDNSPLHF. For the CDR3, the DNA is TGTGCCAGCAGTTACCAGGATAATTCACCCCTCCACTTT.

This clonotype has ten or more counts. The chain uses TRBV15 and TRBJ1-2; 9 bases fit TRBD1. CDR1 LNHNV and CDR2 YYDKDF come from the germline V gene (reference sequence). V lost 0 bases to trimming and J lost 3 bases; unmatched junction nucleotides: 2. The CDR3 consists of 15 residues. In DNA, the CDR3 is TGTGCCACCAGCAGAGAACAGGGGGCTGACTATGGCTACACCTTC. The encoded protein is CATSREQGADYGYTF.

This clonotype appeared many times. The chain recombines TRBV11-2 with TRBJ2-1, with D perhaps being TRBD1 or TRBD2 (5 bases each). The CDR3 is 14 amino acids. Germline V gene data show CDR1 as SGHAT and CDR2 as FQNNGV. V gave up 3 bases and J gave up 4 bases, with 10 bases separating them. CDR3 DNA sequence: TGTGCCAGCAGCTTTTTGGGACGGTACAATGAGCAGTTCTTC. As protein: CASSFLGRYNEQFF.

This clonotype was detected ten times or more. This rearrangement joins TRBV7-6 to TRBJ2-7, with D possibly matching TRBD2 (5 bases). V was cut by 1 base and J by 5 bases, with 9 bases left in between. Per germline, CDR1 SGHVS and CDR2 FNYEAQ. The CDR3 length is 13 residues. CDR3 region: CASSLGPSNEQYF. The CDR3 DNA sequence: TGTGCCAGCAGCTTAGGTCCTAGCAACGAGCAGTACTTC.

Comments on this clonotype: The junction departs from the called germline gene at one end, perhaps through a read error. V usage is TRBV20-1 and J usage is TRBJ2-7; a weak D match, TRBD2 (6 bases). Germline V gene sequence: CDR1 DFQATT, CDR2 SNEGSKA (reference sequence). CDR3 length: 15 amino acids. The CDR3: CSARDRIGSLYEQCF. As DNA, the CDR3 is TGCAGTGCTAGGGATCGTATCGGGAGTCTGTACGAGCAGTGCTTC.

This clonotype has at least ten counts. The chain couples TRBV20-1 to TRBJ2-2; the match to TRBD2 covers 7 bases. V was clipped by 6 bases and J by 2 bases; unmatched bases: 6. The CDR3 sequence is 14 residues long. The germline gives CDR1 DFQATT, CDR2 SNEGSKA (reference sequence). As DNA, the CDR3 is TGCAGTGCGATGGGACTACGCAACACCGGGGAGCTGTTTTTT. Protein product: CSAMGLRNTGELFF.

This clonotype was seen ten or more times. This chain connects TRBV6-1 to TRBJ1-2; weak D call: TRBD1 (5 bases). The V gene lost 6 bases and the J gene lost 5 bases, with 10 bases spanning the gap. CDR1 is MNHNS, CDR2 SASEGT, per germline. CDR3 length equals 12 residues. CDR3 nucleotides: TGTGCCAGCAGGAGGGGCACATATGGCTACACCTTC. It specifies CASRRGTYGYTF.

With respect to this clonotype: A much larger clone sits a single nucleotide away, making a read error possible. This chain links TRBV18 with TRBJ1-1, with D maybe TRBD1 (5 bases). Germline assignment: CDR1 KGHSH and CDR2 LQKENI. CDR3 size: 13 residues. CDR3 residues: CASSPGPADEALF. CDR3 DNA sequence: TGTGCCAGCTCACCGGGACCCGCGGATGAAGCTCTCTTT.

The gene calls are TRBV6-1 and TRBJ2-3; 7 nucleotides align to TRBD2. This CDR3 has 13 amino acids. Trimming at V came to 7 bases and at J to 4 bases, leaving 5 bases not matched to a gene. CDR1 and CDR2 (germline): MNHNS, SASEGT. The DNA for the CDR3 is TGTGCCAGCATGCTAGCGGTATCAGATACGCAGTATTTT. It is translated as CASMLAVSDTQYF.

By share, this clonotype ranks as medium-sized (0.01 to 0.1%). The CDR3 spells CASSFRQGDAGELFF. DNA for the CDR3: TGTGCCAGCAGTTTTAGACAGGGGGATGCCGGGGAGCTGTTTTTT. The V and J genes are TRBV12-3 or TRBV12-4 and TRBJ2-2, with TRBD1 matching over 9 bases. The V segment lost 3 bases and the J segment 6 bases; nucleotides outside the gene matches: 5. This CDR3 region has 15 residues.

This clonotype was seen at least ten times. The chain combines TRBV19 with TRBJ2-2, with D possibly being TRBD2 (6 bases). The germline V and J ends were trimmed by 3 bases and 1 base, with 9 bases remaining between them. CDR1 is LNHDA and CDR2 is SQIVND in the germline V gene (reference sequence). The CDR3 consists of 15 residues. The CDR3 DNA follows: TGTGCCAGTAGTATGACGGGAGAGAACACCGGGGAGCTGTTTTTT. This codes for CASSMTGENTGELFF.

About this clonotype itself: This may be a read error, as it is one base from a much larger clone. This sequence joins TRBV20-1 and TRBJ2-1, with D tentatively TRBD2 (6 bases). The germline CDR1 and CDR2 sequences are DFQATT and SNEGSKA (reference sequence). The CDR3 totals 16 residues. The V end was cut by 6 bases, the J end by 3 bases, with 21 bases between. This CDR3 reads CSALGGVSGYYNEQFF. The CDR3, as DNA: TGCAGTGCCCTAGGCGGCGTTAGCGGATACTACAATGAGCAGTTCTTC.

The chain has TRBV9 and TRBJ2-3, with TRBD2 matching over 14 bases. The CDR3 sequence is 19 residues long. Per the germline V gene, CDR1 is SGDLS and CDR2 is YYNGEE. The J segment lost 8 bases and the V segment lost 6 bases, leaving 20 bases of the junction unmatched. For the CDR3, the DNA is TGTGCCAGCATCGTCCCGGGACTAGCGGGAGTGTGGGCCGATGTTACGCAGTATTTT. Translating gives CASIVPGLAGVWADVTQYF.

The CDR3 is CASSEDLTQGHEQYF. The CDR3 coding sequence is TGTGCCAGCAGTGAAGATTTGACGCAGGGCCACGAGCAGTACTTC. This chain uses TRBV6-1 with TRBJ2-7; tentatively, D is TRBD1 (5 bases). V was pared by 1 base and J by 5 bases, with 15 bases between. Germline assignment: CDR1 MNHNS and CDR2 SASEGT. The CDR3 has 15 amino acids.

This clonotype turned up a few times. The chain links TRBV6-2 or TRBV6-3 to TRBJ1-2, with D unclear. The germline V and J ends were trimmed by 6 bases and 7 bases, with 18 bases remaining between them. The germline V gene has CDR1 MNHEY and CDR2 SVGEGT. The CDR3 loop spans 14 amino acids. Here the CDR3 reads CASSRVLKVGGYTF. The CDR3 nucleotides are TGTGCCAGCAGCCGAGTGCTAAAAGTAGGTGGCTACACCTTC.

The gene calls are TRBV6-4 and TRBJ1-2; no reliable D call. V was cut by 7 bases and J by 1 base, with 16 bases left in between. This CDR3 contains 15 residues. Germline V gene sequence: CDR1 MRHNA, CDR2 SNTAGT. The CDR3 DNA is TGTGCCAGCATCCTGGATGGGATCCTTAACTATGGCTACACCTTC. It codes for CASILDGILNYGYTF.

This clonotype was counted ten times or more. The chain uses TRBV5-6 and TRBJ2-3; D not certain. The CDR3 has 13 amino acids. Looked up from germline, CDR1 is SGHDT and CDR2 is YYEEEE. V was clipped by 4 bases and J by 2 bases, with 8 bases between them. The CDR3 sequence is CASSLRHTDTQYF. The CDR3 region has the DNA TGTGCCAGCAGCCTAAGACACACAGATACGCAGTATTTT.

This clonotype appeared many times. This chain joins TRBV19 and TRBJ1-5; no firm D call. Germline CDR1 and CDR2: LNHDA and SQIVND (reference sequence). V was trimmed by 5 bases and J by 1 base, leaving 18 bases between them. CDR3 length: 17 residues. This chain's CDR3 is CASSAPGGIASNQPQHF. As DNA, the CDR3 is TGTGCCAGTAGTGCCCCCGGAGGGATTGCCAGCAATCAGCCCCAGCATTTT.

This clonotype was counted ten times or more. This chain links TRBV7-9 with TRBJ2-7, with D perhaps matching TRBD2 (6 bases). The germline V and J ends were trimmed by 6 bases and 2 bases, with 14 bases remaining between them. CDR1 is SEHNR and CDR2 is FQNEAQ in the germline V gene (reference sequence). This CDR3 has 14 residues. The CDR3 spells CASRPRDLTYEQYF. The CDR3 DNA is TGTGCCAGCAGACCGAGGGACTTAACCTACGAGCAGTACTTC.

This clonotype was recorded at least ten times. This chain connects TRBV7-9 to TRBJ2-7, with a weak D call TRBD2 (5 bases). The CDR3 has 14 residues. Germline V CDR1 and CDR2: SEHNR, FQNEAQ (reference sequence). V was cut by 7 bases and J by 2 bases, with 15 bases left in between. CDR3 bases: TGTGCCAGCACCGCTTGGAGGCCGCCCTACGAGCAGTACTTC. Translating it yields CASTAWRPPYEQYF. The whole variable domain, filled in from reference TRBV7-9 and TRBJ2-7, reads DTGVSQNPRHKITKRGQNVTFRCDPISEHNRLYWYRQTLGQGPEFLTYFQNEAQLEKSRLLSDRFSAERPKGSFSTLEIQRTEQGDSAMYLCASTAWRPPYEQYFGPGTRLTVT.

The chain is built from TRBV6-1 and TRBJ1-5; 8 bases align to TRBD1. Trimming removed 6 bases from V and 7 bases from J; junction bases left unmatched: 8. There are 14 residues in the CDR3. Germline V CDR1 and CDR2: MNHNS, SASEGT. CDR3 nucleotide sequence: TGTGCCAGCAGATTGGACAGGGATGACCAGCCCCAGCATTTT. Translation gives CASRLDRDDQPQHF.

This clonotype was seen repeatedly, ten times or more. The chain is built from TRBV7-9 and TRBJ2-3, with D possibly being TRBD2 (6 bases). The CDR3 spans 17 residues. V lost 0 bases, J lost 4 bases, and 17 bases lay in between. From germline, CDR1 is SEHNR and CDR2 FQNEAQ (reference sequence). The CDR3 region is CASSLALQAGGADTQYF. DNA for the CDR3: TGTGCCAGCAGCTTAGCCCTCCAAGCGGGCGGTGCAGATACGCAGTATTTT.

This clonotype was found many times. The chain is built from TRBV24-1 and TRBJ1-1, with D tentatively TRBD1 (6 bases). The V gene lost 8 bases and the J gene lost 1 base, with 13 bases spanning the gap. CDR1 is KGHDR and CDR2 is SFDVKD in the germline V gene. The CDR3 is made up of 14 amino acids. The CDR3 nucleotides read TGTGCCACCACCGAGAGGGGGGCGAACACTGAAGCTTTCTTT. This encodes CATTERGANTEAFF.